This TCR beta chain was documented in a study of blood T cell repertoires in COVID-19. The overall study: T cells, B-cell-depleted T cells, or PBMCs provided the cDNA or gDNA that served as material.

Study processing details: Using reference gene primer amplification, nucleated cell counts were estimated. Assay: immunoSEQ multiplex PCR; the TCRdb copy retains only in-frame clones and omits some. V and J calls and clone size are as listed in that table; D and trimming were resolved from the DNA. Of fewer than 500,000 clones listed, roughly 86% are singletons. This clonotype was obtained from a human donor with acute or convalescent COVID-19. The donor label of this sample is uncertain. Sequenced sample: peripheral blood.

In DNA, the CDR3 is TGTGCCAGCAGCCCGGAGGGCAGGGGGCGGCAGCCCCAGCATTTT. The encoded protein is CASSPEGRGRQPQHF. The chain couples TRBV3-1 (or the pseudogene TRBV3-2) to TRBJ1-5; the match to TRBD1 covers 8 bases. Trimming cost V 4 bases and J 7 bases; bases outside gene matches: 9. The CDR3 is 15 amino acids. Germline-derived CDR1 and CDR2 are LGHDT and YNNKEL (reference sequence).